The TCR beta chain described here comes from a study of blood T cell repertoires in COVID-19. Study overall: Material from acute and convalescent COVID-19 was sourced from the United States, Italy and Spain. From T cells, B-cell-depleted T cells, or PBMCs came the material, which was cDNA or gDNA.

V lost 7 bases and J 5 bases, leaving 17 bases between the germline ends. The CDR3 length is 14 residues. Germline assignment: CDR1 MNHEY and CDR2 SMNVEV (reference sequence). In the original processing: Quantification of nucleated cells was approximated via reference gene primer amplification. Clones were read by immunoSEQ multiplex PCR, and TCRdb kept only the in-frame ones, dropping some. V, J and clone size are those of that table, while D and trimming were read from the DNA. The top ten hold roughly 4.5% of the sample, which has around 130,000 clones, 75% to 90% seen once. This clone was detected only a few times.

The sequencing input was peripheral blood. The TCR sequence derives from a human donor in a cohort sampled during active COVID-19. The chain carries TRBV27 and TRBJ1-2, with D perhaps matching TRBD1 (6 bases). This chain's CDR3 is CASMPARGGYGYTF. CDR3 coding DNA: TGTGCCAGCATGCCCGCAAGGGGGGGTTATGGCTACACCTTC.